A selection of T cell receptor beta chains follows, all from one sample in a study of cytomegalovirus exposure and HLA in healthy donors. Clones were read by immunoSEQ multiplex PCR, and TCRdb kept only the in-frame ones, dropping some. This sample has 100,000 to 150,000 clones, with roughly three fifths found just once. Sequenced sample: PBMCs. Every receptor here comes from a woman between 40 and 55 years old in good health and CMV-seropositive. Both conserved end residues are part of each CDR3. A D gene is named only where the DNA matches it firmly. Size is stated for part of the rows, as once, few or many counts, or as a class when the clone is expanded.

>TRBV6-4|medium-sized|NA|TRBJ2-5
TGTGCCAGCAGTGACTCCGGTGAAGGCGGGACCCAGTACTTC
CASSDSGEGGTQYF
>TRBV5-4|NA|NA|TRBJ1-5
TGTGCCAGCAGCTCCCAGGCAAATAGCAATCAGCCCCAGCATTTT
CASSSQANSNQPQHF
>TRBV11-2|NA|NA|TRBJ2-7
TGTGCCAGCAGCTTCGGCGGAGCCTACGAGCAGTACTTC
CASSFGGAYEQYF
>TRBV6-5|NA|NA|TRBJ2-2
TGTGCCAGCACTTTACAAAACACCGGGGAGCTGTTTTTT
CASTLQNTGELFF
>TRBV5-1|few|TRBD2|TRBJ2-7
TGCGCCAGCAGCCCGCCAACTAGCGGGTCCTCCTACGAGCAGTACTTC
CASSPPTSGSSYEQYF
>TRBV6-1|NA|NA|TRBJ1-1
TGTGCCAGCAGTGAATTGGAGGTAACTGAAGCTTTCTTT
CASSELEVTEAFF
>TRBV5-1|few|TRBD1|TRBJ2-7
TGCGCCAGCAGCGTTGGGGGGACAGGGGGCTACGAGCAGTACTTC
CASSVGGTGGYEQYF
>TRBV11-3|NA|TRBD2|TRBJ2-1
TGTGCCAGCAGCCTCCGACTAGCGGGGGGGAATGAGCAGTTCTTC
CASSLRLAGGNEQFF
>TRBV5-1|NA|NA|TRBJ2-7
TGCGCCAGCAGCTTGGGAAGCCCGAGCTCCTACGAGCAGTACTTC
CASSLGSPSSYEQYF
>TRBV29-1|once|NA|TRBJ1-5
TGCAGCGTTGCCCAGACAGACAATCAGCCCCAGCATTTT
CSVAQTDNQPQHF
>TRBV10-3|NA|TRBD1|TRBJ2-7
TGTGCCATCAGTGACCAGGGACAGGGGTTCTACGAGCAGTACTTC
CAISDQGQGFYEQYF
>TRBV11-3|NA|TRBD2|TRBJ2-2
TGTGCCAGCAGCTTAAGGGCCGGGACTAGCGGGGGACTGAACACCGGGGAGCTGTTTTTT
CASSLRAGTSGGLNTGELFF
>TRBV27|once|NA|TRBJ2-7
TGTGCCAGCAGCAACCGAGCTAGCGATTGGCCCTACGAGCAGTACTTC
CASSNRASDWPYEQYF
>TRBV12-5|NA|TRBD1|TRBJ1-5
TGTGCTAGTGGTTTACAGGGGTACAATCAGCCCCAGCATTTT
CASGLQGYNQPQHF
>TRBV6-1|few|TRBD2|TRBJ2-3
TGTGCCAGCAGTGAAAGGGGGACTAGCGGTAGCACAGATACGCAGTATTTT
CASSERGTSGSTDTQYF
>TRBV5-1|NA|TRBD2|TRBJ2-1
TGCGCCAGCAGCAAGTCTAGCGGCCCGTCCTACAATGAGCAGTTCTTC
CASSKSSGPSYNEQFF
>TRBV7-9|NA|TRBD1|TRBJ1-4
TGTGCCAGCAGCACCCCGACAGGGGAGCGAGCAACTAATGAAAAACTGTTTTTT
CASSTPTGERATNEKLFF